This T cell receptor beta chain originates from a study of cytomegalovirus exposure and HLA in healthy donors (dated by TCRdb to between 2016 and 2019). Context from the whole study: According to an earlier analysis of 587 of the donors, some 180 million T cells yielded 90 million to 130 million unique TCR beta sequences and about 280 Gb of sequence data. An early release covering over 500 HLA-typed donors comprised roughly 300 gigabases of sequencing data and 65 million to 100 million unique TCR sequences. Of the 350 to 450 genotyped donors, 65% to 90% fell in the genetic ancestry cluster associated with self-reported Caucasian donors. The study aimed to test whether cataloging public T cell receptors could reveal signatures of past pathogen exposure. The study profiled the T cell repertoires of 666 subjects by immunosequencing and related them to cytomegalovirus serostatus. Besides the first cohort of hundreds of subjects, a separate validation cohort made up of over 95 different subjects was used. To predict cytomegalovirus infection status, the study combined high-throughput TCR immunosequencing, statistical association of individual TCRs with disease status, and machine learning. A later analysis re-analyzed previously published TCR beta repertoires from roughly 630 donors and added high-resolution HLA genotyping to study TCR occurrence patterns. In the later analysis, no new phenotypic data were used to find candidate immune exposures; instead, reliance was placed on TCR beta sequences and their occurrence across donors. In an earlier analysis of over 550 of the donors, high-throughput TCR beta sequencing was used to judge whether each TCR beta V gene segment behaved as functional or pseudogenic. Donor age, sex, ethnicity and CMV serostatus were compiled alongside the repertoire data. Genome-wide SNP genotypes for about 60% of the roughly 670 donors were used in a later genetic analysis, which treated that subset as a discovery cohort. Every repertoire in the discovery cohort had been generated on one and the same sequencing platform. HLA typing included class I and class II loci at four-digit resolution. Typing coverage varied by locus: about 620-630 donors for A, B, C, DRB1 and DQB1; approximately 500 for DQA1; approximately 610 for DPA1; around 450 for DPB1. A few DR-DQ haplotypes were treated as single units for association and clustering because of strong linkage in the cohort. Among 300 to 500 genotyped donors of the cohort, an average of about 220,000 unique TCR beta nucleotide sequences was sequenced per donor, of which approximately 19% were non-productive. What the study reported, not specific to this receptor: In a later analysis, HLA-associated TCR beta chains showed more clonal expansion and lower generation probabilities than non-associated chains that were equally common. In vitro tests confirmed that a few of the cytomegalovirus-associated TCR beta chains recognize cytomegalovirus antigens. Because HLA typing was missing for some donors at each locus, association tests included only the typed subset. The authors suggested that the approach could potentially be extended to other disease states and immunological phenotypes. At a false discovery rate of 0.05, a later analysis linked fewer than 20,000 TCR beta sequences to specific HLA alleles. A further reported finding was that TCR beta sequences accurately predicted the HLA-A and HLA-B alleles for most subjects in the first cohort. This cohort had only TCR beta chains sequenced, and the lack of alpha or paired-chain data limited which features could be detected. A cluster of highly shared sequence variants was judged likely to represent a technical artifact of the sequencing pipeline. In an earlier analysis of fewer than 700 of the donors, most TCR beta V segments appeared in productive rearrangements about 90% or about 30% of the time, broadly matching IMGT annotations. A total of 150 or so TCR beta chains were listed by the study as associated with cytomegalovirus. Assigning TCR associations to individual alleles was difficult when HLA alleles, especially DR and DQ, strongly co-occurred. Presence/absence analyses assumed roughly uniform sequencing depth across donors, an assumption that may not hold. Because counts were too low, roughly 18 rarely observed V segments, including chromosome 9 orphons, were left out of the earlier analysis of 587 of the donors. A later genetic analysis reported fewer N-insertions in productive TCRs among donors in an Asian-associated ancestry cluster than the roughly 620-donor mean. The classifier was reported to diagnose cytomegalovirus status with high specificity and sensitivity in both the original and validation cohorts. A later analysis found that most CMV-associated TCR beta chains appeared HLA-restricted, with HLA associations seemingly driven largely by CMV exposure. For the cohort, immune exposure information was limited to CMV serostatus. While some public TCRs were present in many individuals, most TCR sequences turned up only very rarely across donors. Correlated functional status among segregating V segments might be attributable to linkage disequilibrium, but an unknown experimental factor could not be ruled out. In a later analysis, TCR association rates were found to vary across HLA loci, with the most associated TCRs seen for DRB1 alleles and the fewest for HLA-C alleles. A later genetic analysis associated a missense DCLRE1C variant with V-gene and J-gene trimming of TCR beta chains, and an independent cohort replicated the association. In a later analysis, several top co-occurrence clusters were reported to appear linked to parvovirus B19, influenza, CMV and Epstein-Barr virus.

In regard to this clone: The specificity of this receptor is unknown. No clone much larger than this one lies a single base away; base qualities are absent.

The cohort consisted of 666 healthy bone marrow donors. At the time of sampling, every cohort member was nominally healthy, though immune exposures that went unrecorded were likely present. The donor tested CMV seronegative and was one of the 352 seronegative cohort members. Every donor gave a peripheral blood sample, and the peripheral blood mononuclear cells from that sample were used for TCR beta sequencing. The Qiagen DNeasy Blood Extraction Kit was used to extract genomic DNA from the blood cell samples. The method behind the library was the immunoSEQ multiplex PCR assay. For the multiplex PCR, a mixture combining 60 forward primers for TCR Vbeta segments and 13 reverse primers for TCR Jbeta segments was used. The CDR3 region of rearranged TCR beta genes was amplified from genomic DNA by a multiplex PCR assay. The amplified TCR beta libraries were sequenced on the Illumina HiSeq System as 87-base-pair reads. In the paper's pipeline: In a later analysis, tens of millions of unique TCR beta chains were counted across the 650 to 750 repertoires, and around 11 million of these chains were shared by at least two donors. A nearest-neighbor algorithm error-corrected the raw reads and collapsed the reads into unique sequences, merging closely related sequences to remove PCR and sequencing errors. Alignment of CDR3 sequences to IMGT reference sequences was used to assign V, D and J gene segments. Each retained sequence needed at least a six-nucleotide match to both a V gene segment and a J gene segment. Rearrangements were classified as productive when the CDR3 lacked stop codons and remained in frame with V and J, and all other rearrangements were classified as non-productive. CDR3 was defined by IMGT convention, running from the second conserved V-encoded cysteine to the conserved J-encoded phenylalanine. The earlier analysis of about 530 of the donors excluded any sequence lacking an unambiguous match to a single V gene segment. In an earlier analysis of almost 600 of the donors, a V segment was called functional when productive rearrangements were above 56.7%, and segregating when the standard deviation between donors exceeded 5%. A statistical classification framework was built to diagnose cytomegalovirus status from the catalog of TCR beta chain sequences. A later analysis assigned V and J genes by comparing TCR nucleotide sequences with IMGT/GENE-DB human TR gene sequences. A later analysis assigned CDR3 sequences and most-parsimonious VDJ recombination scenarios with the TCRdist pipeline. In a later analysis, every TCR beta chain was defined by the combination of its CDR3 amino acid sequence and its V-gene family, and reads without a unique V-gene family were dropped. As a way to deal with suspected cross-contamination and a sequencing artifact, a later analysis dropped 500 to 700 nucleotide sequences that were highly shared and had low generation probability. In a later analysis, a clonal expansion index for each public chain was calculated from normalized within-repertoire ranks of inferred template counts. A later analysis computed generation probabilities with a VDJ recombination model fitted to out-of-frame rearrangements, and checked the results against IGoR. In a later analysis, hypergeometric tests were used to score TCR-TCR, TCR-HLA and TCR-CMV co-occurrence, with a repertoire-size bias correction applied to TCR pairs. False discovery rates were estimated in a later analysis by permuting HLA or CMV assignments 20 times. In a later analysis, co-occurring TCRs were grouped using DBSCAN, with TCRdist sequence similarity added in when clustering inside HLA-allele-positive subsets. Repertoires with fewer than 30,000 or more than 120,000 public chains were left out of co-occurrence clustering, as were several repertoires with anomalous nucleotide sharing. This is the immuneACCESS table as TCRdb keeps it, with only in-frame sequences that have V and J called. A part of the clones is gone; compared with another copy, unresolved V genes explain less than half, and the rest is unexplained. Clone size and V and J calls were adopted from that table, with D and trimming inferred from the DNA. Here the sample has some 130,000 clones; around 78% occur a single time. 1.5% of the sample comes from the top ten.

The sample comprised PBMCs. The origin of this receptor is a woman younger than 30 in good health and CMV-seronegative.

The bases are TGCAGCGTTGAAGACAGGTTTTCACTCCGCGGCTACACCTTC. This codes for CSVEDRFSLRGYTF. This sequence uses TRBV29-1 and TRBJ1-2; the D gene assignment is ambiguous. Trimming takes 0 bases from V and 8 bases from J, and the germline ends sit 16 bases apart. From the germline V gene, CDR1 is SQVTM and CDR2 is ANQGSEA. There are 14 amino acids in the CDR3, from cysteine to phenylalanine inclusive. Just CDR3 DNA is preserved here, 42 bases in frame from base 1.